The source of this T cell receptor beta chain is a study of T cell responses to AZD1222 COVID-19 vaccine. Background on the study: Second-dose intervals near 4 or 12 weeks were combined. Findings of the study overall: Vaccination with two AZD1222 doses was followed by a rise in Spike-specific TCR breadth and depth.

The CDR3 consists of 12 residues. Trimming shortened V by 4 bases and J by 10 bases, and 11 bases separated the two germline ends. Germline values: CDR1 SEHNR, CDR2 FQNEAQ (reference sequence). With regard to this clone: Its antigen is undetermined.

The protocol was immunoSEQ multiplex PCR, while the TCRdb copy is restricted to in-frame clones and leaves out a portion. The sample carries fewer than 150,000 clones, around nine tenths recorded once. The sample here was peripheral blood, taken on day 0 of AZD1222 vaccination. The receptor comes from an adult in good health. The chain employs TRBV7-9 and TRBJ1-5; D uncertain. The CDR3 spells CASSYYRAPQHF. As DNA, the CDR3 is TGTGCCAGCAGCTATTACCGGGCCCCCCAGCATTTT.